What follows are 30 T cell receptor beta chains derived from one specimen sequenced in a study of blood T cell repertoires in COVID-19. Method: immunoSEQ multiplex PCR; TCRdb's copy keeps in-frame clones and lacks some. The data show nearly 80,000 clones, roughly 90% seen once. Input material: peripheral blood. These receptors came from an elderly woman with acute or convalescent COVID-19.

The chain joins TRBV5-4 to TRBJ2-3, with TRBD1 matching over 9 bases. The junction had 6 bases not matched to a gene; V was cut back by 3 bases and J by 1 base. Germline CDR1 is SGHNT and CDR2 is YYREEE (reference sequence). The CDR3 contains 16 residues. The CDR3: CASSSKRQGGTDTQYF. The CDR3 DNA reads as TGTGCCAGCAGCTCCAAGAGACAGGGGGGCACAGATACGCAGTATTTT.

The chain links TRBV6-2 or TRBV6-3 to TRBJ2-1, with 11 bases lining up with TRBD2. The V segment lost 3 bases and the J segment 9 bases; nucleotides outside the gene matches: 7. Germline CDR1 MNHEY, CDR2 SVGEGT. The CDR3 is made up of 15 amino acids. The CDR3 sequence is CASSYSLAGGTEQFF. For the CDR3, the DNA is TGTGCCAGCAGTTATTCCCTAGCGGGAGGAACTGAGCAGTTCTTC.

With respect to this clone: An end of the junction does not agree with germline; a read error may underlie this. The chain has TRBV7-7 and TRBJ2-2; possibly TRBD1 for D (6 bases). Germline lookup yields CDR1 SSHAT and CDR2 FNYEAQ (reference sequence). The CDR3 is made up of 14 amino acids. DNA of the CDR3: TGTGCTAGCAGCTTAGTTCAGGGGACCGGGGAGCTGTTTTTT. This translates into CASSLVQGTGELFF.

The V call is TRBV7-9, the J call TRBJ2-1; 7 bases are shared with TRBD2. There are 12 residues in the CDR3. J was trimmed by 6 bases and V by 5 bases; bases with no gene match: 1. The germline V gene encodes CDR1 SEHNR and CDR2 FQNEAQ (reference sequence). The CDR3 nucleotides are TGTGCCAGCAGCGGGGGGGTCAATGAGCAGTTCTTC. It codes for CASSGGVNEQFF. Filled out from reference TRBV7-9 and TRBJ2-1, the complete variable domain reads DTGVSQNPRHKITKRGQNVTFRCDPISEHNRLYWYRQTLGQGPEFLTYFQNEAQLEKSRLLSDRFSAERPKGSFSTLEIQRTEQGDSAMYLCASSGGVNEQFFGPGTRLTVL.

V usage is TRBV4-1 and J usage is TRBJ2-1, with TRBD2 matching 9 bases. There are 18 residues in the CDR3. CDR1 and CDR2 from the germline V gene are MGHRA and YSYEKL. J gave up 6 bases and V 2 bases, and 14 bases lay outside the gene matches. The CDR3 loop reads CASSQYRGASGMINEQFF. The DNA for the CDR3 is TGCGCCAGCAGCCAATACAGGGGCGCTAGCGGGATGATCAATGAGCAGTTCTTC.

CDR3 in DNA: TGCAGCGTTGAGGCTAACACTGAAGCTTTCTTT. Translation gives CSVEANTEAFF. The rearrangement joins TRBV29-1 to TRBJ1-1; D unclear. Per germline, CDR1 SQVTM and CDR2 ANQGSEA. Trimming cost V 3 bases and J 2 bases, with 4 bases left between them. CDR3 length equals 11 residues.

The chain is built from TRBV5-1 and TRBJ1-2; perhaps TRBD1 as D (6 bases). The germline V gene has CDR1 SGHRS and CDR2 YFSETQ. This CDR3 has 15 amino acids. V was trimmed by 1 base and J by 6 bases, leaving 16 bases between them. The CDR3 DNA reads TGCGCCAGCAGCTTGAGCCCCGGGACAACGAATGGCTACACCTTC. Encoded protein: CASSLSPGTTNGYTF.

V is TRBV3-1 (or the pseudogene TRBV3-2) and J is TRBJ2-1, with 13 bases fitting TRBD2. Germline loops: CDR1 LGHDT, CDR2 YNNKEL (reference sequence). The CDR3 has 15 residues. Trimming removed 5 bases from V and 7 bases from J; junction bases left unmatched: 5. The CDR3 spells CASSIGTSGTNEQFF. CDR3 coding DNA: TGTGCCAGCAGCATCGGGACTAGCGGGACGAATGAGCAGTTCTTC.

Comments on this clone: The sample has other DNA sequences that encode this CDR3 too. This chain joins TRBV6-1 and TRBJ1-2; 10 bases agree with TRBD1. Germline V gives CDR1 MNHNS, CDR2 SASEGT. This CDR3 is built from 14 residues. Trimming at V came to 2 bases and at J to 11 bases, leaving 8 bases not matched to a gene. In DNA, the CDR3 is TGTGCCAGCAGTGAAACCTGGACAGGGGGAGGTTACACCTTC. Translation gives CASSETWTGGGYTF.

J is TRBJ2-2 and V is TRBV7-3; 11 nucleotides match TRBD2. Trimming removed 3 bases from V and 1 base from J; junction bases left unmatched: 4. Per germline, CDR1 SGHTA and CDR2 FQGTGA. There are 17 residues in the CDR3. The chain's CDR3 is CASSFLAGGWNTGELFF. The CDR3 nucleotides are TGTGCCAGCAGCTTCCTAGCGGGGGGCTGGAACACCGGGGAGCTGTTTTTT.

The J gene is TRBJ1-5, the V gene TRBV10-3; no definite D call. The CDR3 sequence is 13 residues long. V lost 1 base to trimming and J lost 5 bases, with 6 bases between them. CDR1 ENHRY and CDR2 SYGVKD come from the germline V gene. The CDR3 reads CAISEYNDQPQHF. The CDR3 DNA follows: TGTGCCATCAGTGAGTACAACGATCAGCCCCAGCATTTT.

CDR3: CASKTGLAGYGEQYF. The CDR3 nucleotides read TGTGCCAGCAAGACGGGACTAGCGGGATACGGGGAGCAGTACTTC. This rearrangement joins TRBV6-5 to TRBJ2-7, with 13 positions matching TRBD2. This CDR3 comprises 15 residues. Germline V gene data show CDR1 as MNHEY and CDR2 as SVGAGI. The junction had 10 bases not matched to a gene; V was cut back by 7 bases and J by 7 bases.

The J gene is TRBJ1-1, the V gene TRBV2, with 7 nucleotides matching TRBD1. V gave up 7 bases and J gave up 3 bases; unmatched junction bases: 5. CDR3 length: 13 amino acids. Germline V gene lookup returns CDR1 SNHLY and CDR2 FYNNEI. The CDR3 nucleotides are TGTGCCAGCAATCTCAGGGGGGACACTGAAGCTTTCTTT. This codes for CASNLRGDTEAFF.

The CDR3 sequence is CASSQSSGVEDTQYF. The CDR3 nucleotides are TGTGCCAGCAGCCAAAGTTCAGGGGTGGAAGATACGCAGTATTTT. The chain links TRBV3-1 (or the pseudogene TRBV3-2) to TRBJ2-3, with D possibly TRBD1 on 6 matching bases. V was trimmed by 2 bases and J by 5 bases, leaving 14 bases between them. The CDR3 has 15 residues. Looked up from germline, CDR1 is LGHDT and CDR2 is YNNKEL (reference sequence).

This chain connects TRBV4-1 to TRBJ1-3; possible D gene TRBD1, 5 bases. The CDR3 is 15 amino acids. Per the germline V gene, CDR1 is MGHRA and CDR2 is YSYEKL. Trimming removed 6 bases at V and 3 bases at J, with 15 bases between. The CDR3 nucleotides are TGCGCCAGCAGTGGGTTTCCAGGGATTGGAAACACCATATATTTT. Amino acid sequence: CASSGFPGIGNTIYF.

The genes are TRBV6-6 and TRBJ2-3; TRBD2 is a possible D gene (6 bases). V was cut by 6 bases and J by 0 bases, with 7 bases left in between. Per the germline V gene, CDR1 is MNHNY and CDR2 is SVGAGI (reference sequence). This CDR3 is 13 amino acids long. The CDR3 spells CASRGTSTDTQYF. CDR3 nucleotides: TGTGCCAGCAGGGGGACTAGCACAGATACGCAGTATTTT.

The V call is TRBV6-7, the J call TRBJ2-7; D might be TRBD2 (7 bases). TRBV6-7 has ORF status, its function being uncertain. Trimming took off 5 bases at V and 7 bases at J, with 18 bases between the two ends. CDR3 size: 14 residues. This chain's CDR3 is CASSHGGLALEQYF. CDR3 coding DNA: TGTGCCAGCAGTCACGGGGGGCTCGCCCTAGAGCAGTACTTC.

This chain links TRBV10-3 with TRBJ2-5, with D possibly matching TRBD1 (5 bases). This CDR3 spans 11 amino acids. V dropped 10 bases and J dropped 5 bases, with 11 bases sitting between them. In germline, CDR1 is ENHRY, CDR2 SYGVKD. CDR3 amino acids: CASWQGETQYF. The CDR3 DNA follows: TGTGCCAGTTGGCAGGGTGAGACCCAGTACTTC.

The chain joins TRBV10-3 to TRBJ1-1; the match to TRBD1 covers 7 bases. The CDR3 spans 14 residues. CDR1 and CDR2 from the germline V gene are ENHRY and SYGVKD. The J segment lost 9 bases and the V segment lost 0 bases, leaving 7 bases of the junction unmatched. CDR3 sequence (DNA): TGTGCCATCAGTGAGTCGACGACAGGGAGGCAAGCTTTCTTT. This codes for CAISESTTGRQAFF.

The chain recombines TRBV24-1 with TRBJ2-1, with 13 bases identical to TRBD2. The length of the CDR3 is 16 residues. J was trimmed by 8 bases and V by 5 bases; bases with no gene match: 8. Germline CDR1 and CDR2: KGHDR and SFDVKD. In DNA form, the CDR3 reads TGTGCCACCAGTGTAGCCGGGACTAGCGGGATCTATGAGCAGTTCTTC. As protein: CATSVAGTSGIYEQFF.

This clone came up once. The rearrangement links TRBV5-6 to TRBJ1-1; 7 nucleotides match TRBD1. Germline-derived CDR1 and CDR2 are SGHDT and YYEEEE. The CDR3 loop spans 14 amino acids. J was trimmed by 1 base and V by 2 bases; bases with no gene match: 2. The CDR3, as DNA: TGTGCCAGCAGCTTCGGGACAGAGAACACTGAAGCTTTCTTT. Protein product: CASSFGTENTEAFF.

In this sample, this clone turned up once. This chain joins TRBV5-1 and TRBJ2-7; 8 positions agree with TRBD1. The length of the CDR3 is 16 residues. V trimming: 3 bases; J trimming: 0 bases; junction bases outside the gene matches: 8. In germline, CDR1 is SGHRS, CDR2 YFSETQ. The chain's CDR3 is CASSSTGAVSSYEQYF. As DNA, the CDR3 is TGCGCCAGCAGCTCGACAGGGGCGGTAAGCTCCTACGAGCAGTACTTC.

This chain links TRBV7-8 with TRBJ1-5, with a weak D call TRBD1 (5 bases). Germline CDR1 is SGHVS and CDR2 is FQNEAQ. This CDR3 comprises 13 residues. V dropped 6 bases and J dropped 4 bases, with 10 bases sitting between them. CDR3 residues: CASSLSGNQPQHF. CDR3 nucleotides: TGTGCCAGCAGTCTATCAGGGAATCAGCCCCAGCATTTT.

The genes are TRBV4-2 and TRBJ2-1; 10 bases align to TRBD2. The CDR3 spans 18 residues. Germline CDR1 reads LGHNA; CDR2 reads YNFKEQ. V lost 1 base, J lost 2 bases, and 8 bases stayed unmatched. The CDR3 region is CASSQGLAGVAPYNEQFF. CDR3 nucleotide sequence: TGTGCCAGCAGCCAAGGCCTAGCGGGAGTAGCCCCCTACAATGAGCAGTTCTTC.

A note on this clone: The junction departs from germline at one end; a sequencing error may be responsible. This chain uses TRBV10-3 with TRBJ1-2; D gene uncertain. The CDR3 has 12 residues. In germline, CDR1 is ENHRY, CDR2 SYGVKD. The CDR3: CAISESNEGELF. CDR3 nucleotide sequence: TGTGCCATCAGTGAGTCGAACGAGGGTGAACTATTC.

The J gene is TRBJ1-4, the V gene TRBV4-2; 8 positions agree with TRBD1. Trimming at V came to 0 bases and at J to 5 bases, leaving 8 bases not matched to a gene. The V gene's germline CDR1 is LGHNA and CDR2 YNFKEQ. This CDR3 comprises 17 residues. In DNA form, the CDR3 reads TGTGCCAGCAGCCAAGACTGGATCAGGACAGGGAATGAAAAACTGTTTTTT. This translates into CASSQDWIRTGNEKLFF.

The chain combines TRBV28 with TRBJ1-4; D possibly corresponds to TRBD1 (6 bases). Germline assignment: CDR1 MDHEN and CDR2 SYDVKM. The V and J ends lost 6 bases and 4 bases respectively, with 18 bases between them. The CDR3 spans 16 residues. CDR3 DNA sequence: TGTGCCAGCAGCAAGGACAGTAGGTCCTATAATGAAAAACTGTTTTTT. Amino acid sequence: CASSKDSRSYNEKLFF. Together with reference TRBV28 and TRBJ1-4, the CDR3 gives the full variable domain: DVKVTQSSRYLVKRTGEKVFLECVQDMDHENMFWYRQDPGLGLRLIYFSYDVKMKEKGDIPEGYSVSREKKERFSLILESASTNQTSMYLCASSKDSRSYNEKLFFGSGTQLSVL.

The rearrangement links TRBV6-5 to TRBJ2-1; 12 nucleotides agree with TRBD2. The CDR3 covers 15 residues. CDR1 is MNHEY and CDR2 is SVGAGI in the germline V gene. Trimming at V came to 7 bases and at J to 8 bases, leaving 9 bases not matched to a gene. CDR3: CASTRLAGARDEQFF. CDR3 coding DNA: TGTGCCAGCACCAGACTAGCGGGGGCCCGGGATGAGCAGTTCTTC.

A note on this clone: The junction departs from the called germline gene at one end, perhaps through a read error. V usage is TRBV7-7 and J usage is TRBJ2-1; D uncertain. Per the germline V gene, CDR1 is SSHAT and CDR2 is FNYEAQ (reference sequence). The CDR3 has 13 amino acids. The CDR3: CASSMNLDNEQFF. The CDR3 bases are TGTGCTAGCAGCATGAACTTAGACAATGAGCAGTTCTTC.

The chain links TRBV10-3 to TRBJ1-1, with a tentative D call TRBD1 (6 bases). The CDR3 has 16 residues. Trimming cost V 0 bases and J 4 bases, with 15 bases left between them. Per the germline V gene, CDR1 is ENHRY and CDR2 is SYGVKD. This CDR3 reads CAISESATGLSTEAFF. The CDR3 DNA follows: TGTGCCATCAGTGAGTCAGCAACAGGGTTGAGCACTGAAGCTTTCTTT.